These 29 T cell receptor beta chains originate from one sample sequenced in a study of blood T cell repertoires in COVID-19. Generated by immunoSEQ multiplex PCR, the TCRdb table keeps only in-frame clones and is missing some. In the table there are a few hundred thousand clones, around 84% of which are singletons. What was sequenced was peripheral blood. The receptors were gathered from a woman aged 80 or over with COVID-19, enrolled during active disease.

The CDR3 protein is CAIRTSGGASYNEQFF. The CDR3 coding sequence is TGTGCCATCAGGACTAGCGGGGGGGCCTCCTACAATGAGCAGTTCTTC. This chain links TRBV10-3 with TRBJ2-1, with 14 bases aligning to TRBD2. This CDR3 contains 16 residues. Germline-derived CDR1 and CDR2 are ENHRY and SYGVKD. The V gene end was trimmed by 6 bases and the J gene end by 0 bases; junction bases not matched to a gene: 1.

The rearrangement links TRBV3-1 (or the pseudogene TRBV3-2) to TRBJ1-1; a possible D gene is TRBD1 (6 bases). The CDR3 covers 14 residues. Germline assignment: CDR1 LGHDT and CDR2 YNNKEL (reference sequence). The V gene lost 6 bases and the J gene lost 5 bases, with 16 bases spanning the gap. The CDR3 region is CASSGVKGGTEAFF. CDR3 bases: TGTGCCAGCAGTGGCGTAAAGGGGGGGACTGAAGCTTTCTTT.

The V gene is TRBV7-2, the J gene TRBJ2-2; 8 bases agree with TRBD2. The CDR3 totals 15 residues. The V gene end was trimmed by 4 bases and the J gene end by 6 bases; junction bases not matched to a gene: 7. Germline CDR1 is SGHTA and CDR2 is FQGNSA. The CDR3 region is CASSSRRGGPGELFF. In nucleotides, the CDR3 is TGTGCCAGCAGCTCCAGACGGGGGGGACCCGGGGAGCTGTTTTTT.

The chain joins TRBV5-1 to TRBJ2-2; D is perhaps TRBD2 (5 bases). Deletions cut 1 base from V and 2 bases from J, with 9 bases between. The CDR3 is 15 residues long. Germline V gene lookup returns CDR1 SGHRS and CDR2 YFSETQ. CDR3 protein: CASSLSGINTGELFF. The CDR3 bases are TGCGCCAGCAGCTTGTCGGGGATAAACACCGGGGAGCTGTTTTTT.

The chain carries TRBV5-1 and TRBJ2-5; unclear D gene. V gave up 2 bases and J gave up 5 bases, with 4 bases separating them. The CDR3 has 11 residues. In germline, CDR1 is SGHRS, CDR2 YFSETQ. The CDR3 coding sequence is TGCGCCAGCAGCTTCCAGGAGACCCAGTACTTC. Amino acid sequence: CASSFQETQYF.

The CDR3, as DNA: TGTGCCAGTAGCCCGGACAGGGGCTACAATGAGCAGTTCTTC. Its protein is CASSPDRGYNEQFF. The chain has TRBV19 and TRBJ2-1, with 9 bases aligning to TRBD1. CDR1 and CDR2 (germline): LNHDA, SQIVND (reference sequence). With V trimmed by 6 bases and J by 3 bases, 3 bases remained unmatched. The CDR3 spans 14 residues.

The genes are TRBV6-5 and TRBJ2-5; D remains unclear. The CDR3 is 13 residues long. V was clipped by 4 bases and J by 2 bases, with 8 bases between them. CDR1 is MNHEY and CDR2 is SVGAGI in the germline V gene. CDR3 coding DNA: TGTGCCAGCAGTTTTGTACATCAAGAGACCCAGTACTTC. Encoded protein: CASSFVHQETQYF.

This clone occurred a few times. The chain recombines TRBV6-5 with TRBJ1-2; D perhaps matches TRBD1 (5 bases). Between the trimmed V and J ends, which lost 6 bases and 8 bases, there was a span of 16 bases. This CDR3 spans 13 amino acids. CDR1 and CDR2 (germline): MNHEY, SVGAGI. CDR3 sequence reads: CASRKSGAFGYTF. Written as DNA, the CDR3 is TGTGCCAGCAGGAAGTCTGGGGCGTTCGGCTACACCTTC.

This clone was seen a handful of times. This specimen includes other DNA sequences encoding the same CDR3. The CDR3 spells CASSLGQANYGYTF. The DNA for the CDR3 is TGTGCCAGCAGCTTAGGACAGGCGAACTATGGCTACACCTTC. This chain uses TRBV7-9 with TRBJ1-2; maybe TRBD1 (6 bases). This CDR3 is built from 14 residues. Trimming left V 1 base short and J 2 bases short, with 8 bases between. The germline V gene encodes CDR1 SEHNR and CDR2 FQNEAQ (reference sequence).

Comment on this clone: The junction departs from germline at one end; a sequencing error may be responsible. The chain links TRBV11-3 to TRBJ2-7; the D gene is possibly TRBD1 (5 bases). Germline CDR1 is SGHNT and CDR2 is YENEEA. The CDR3 runs to 12 residues. Written as DNA, the CDR3 is TGTGCCAGCAGCTTACAGGACACACCCGTACACTTC. Translated, it gives CASSLQDTPVHF. Based on the CDR3 plus reference TRBV11-3 and TRBJ2-7, the full variable domain is EAGVVQSPRYKIIEKKQPVAFWCNPISGHNTLYWYLQNLGQGPELLIRYENEEAVDDSQLPKDRFSAERLKGVDSTLKIQPAELGDSAVYLCASSLQDTPVHFGPGTRLTVT.

The chain employs TRBV19 and TRBJ1-6, with TRBD1 identical over 9 bases. The CDR3 has 16 amino acids. The V gene end was trimmed by 3 bases and the J gene end by 13 bases; junction bases not matched to a gene: 13. CDR1 is LNHDA and CDR2 is SQIVND in the germline V gene (reference sequence). The CDR3 DNA sequence: TGTGCCAGTAGTATGGCGATCGGGACAGGGATAGTTCCCCTCCACTTT. Its protein is CASSMAIGTGIVPLHF.

V and J are TRBV5-1 and TRBJ2-5; 16 bases are a match to TRBD2. The ends lost 4 bases at V and 6 bases at J; junction bases unmatched: 6. This CDR3 comprises 16 residues. Germline assignment: CDR1 SGHRS and CDR2 YFSETQ. The CDR3 region has the DNA TGCGCCAGCAGCGACGGGACTAGCGGGGGGGCGAAGACCCAGTACTTC. Encoded protein: CASSDGTSGGAKTQYF.

The chain has TRBV11-3 and TRBJ1-5; D may be TRBD1 (5 bases). CDR1 is SGHNT, CDR2 YENEEA, per germline. V was pared by 5 bases and J by 0 bases, with 11 bases between. This CDR3 is built from 15 residues. In DNA form, the CDR3 reads TGTGCCAGCAGCCCCGCCAGGGTTAGCAATCAGCCCCAGCATTTT. It encodes CASSPARVSNQPQHF.

V and J are TRBV19 and TRBJ1-2, with 8 bases matching TRBD1. Looked up from germline, CDR1 is LNHDA and CDR2 is SQIVND (reference sequence). The trim removed 4 bases at V and 6 bases at J, leaving 10 bases unmatched. This CDR3 comprises 15 residues. CDR3 sequence (DNA): TGTGCCAGTAGTACGATGGGGACAGGAGGACATGGCTACACCTTC. Translating gives CASSTMGTGGHGYTF.

The CDR3 DNA reads as TGTGCCAGCAGCCAATGGAGAAGCTACCACTCTGGAAACACCATATATTTT. Encoded protein: CASSQWRSYHSGNTIYF. The chain carries TRBV3-1 (or the pseudogene TRBV3-2) and TRBJ1-3, with D uncertain. With 2 bases removed from V and 0 bases from J, the gap between germline ends came to 14 bases. Germline CDR1 is LGHDT and CDR2 is YNNKEL (reference sequence). The CDR3 length is 17 residues.

V usage is TRBV28 and J usage is TRBJ2-4; 10 bases align to TRBD1. The CDR3 has 15 amino acids. Unmatched junction bases numbered 4, after V lost 4 bases and J lost 4 bases. Germline values: CDR1 MDHEN, CDR2 SYDVKM. The CDR3 DNA reads as TGTGCCAGCAGTTCACAGGGACAGGGGAAAAACATTCAGTACTTC. Protein product: CASSSQGQGKNIQYF. The variable domain in full, with the rest retrieved from reference TRBV28 and TRBJ2-4, is DVKVTQSSRYLVKRTGEKVFLECVQDMDHENMFWYRQDPGLGLRLIYFSYDVKMKEKGDIPEGYSVSREKKERFSLILESASTNQTSMYLCASSSQGQGKNIQYFGAGTRLSVL.

CDR3 residues: CAWSVGRGGQETQYF. Written as DNA, the CDR3 is TGTGCCTGGAGTGTAGGGCGGGGGGGCCAAGAGACCCAGTACTTC. The chain employs TRBV30 and TRBJ2-5; 9 nucleotides line up with TRBD2. The CDR3 has 15 amino acids. V was pared by 0 bases and J by 1 base, with 3 bases of the junction left unmatched. Germline CDR1 reads GTSNPN; CDR2 reads SVGIG (reference sequence).

The rearrangement links TRBV28 to TRBJ1-4, with TRBD1 as a possible D gene (5 bases). V lost 6 bases and J 0 bases, leaving 11 bases between the germline ends. CDR3 length: 15 residues. Germline CDR1 reads MDHEN; CDR2 reads SYDVKM. CDR3 nucleotides: TGTGCCAGCAGCCCGGGGGTTGCAACTAATGAAAAACTGTTTTTT. Protein product: CASSPGVATNEKLFF. Complete variable domain (other parts from reference TRBV28 and TRBJ1-4): DVKVTQSSRYLVKRTGEKVFLECVQDMDHENMFWYRQDPGLGLRLIYFSYDVKMKEKGDIPEGYSVSREKKERFSLILESASTNQTSMYLCASSPGVATNEKLFFGSGTQLSVL.

Note on this clone: The same CDR3 arises from other DNA sequences in this sample as well. This rearrangement joins TRBV14 to TRBJ1-2, with D perhaps TRBD1 (6 bases). Trimming took off 6 bases at V and 8 bases at J, with 13 bases between the two ends. Germline lookup yields CDR1 SGHDN and CDR2 FVKESK. The CDR3 consists of 12 residues. The CDR3 here is CASSLDRLGYTF. Here the CDR3 DNA reads TGTGCCAGCAGTCTGGACAGACTGGGCTACACCTTC.

J is TRBJ2-1 and V is TRBV7-2; 12 nucleotides align to TRBD2. The junction had 10 bases not matched to a gene; V was cut back by 6 bases and J by 7 bases. The CDR3 is 16 residues long. Germline values: CDR1 SGHTA, CDR2 FQGNSA. CDR3: CASRSRLAGVGNEQFF. The CDR3 region has the DNA TGTGCCAGCAGGTCAAGACTAGCGGGGGTGGGAAATGAGCAGTTCTTC.

DNA for the CDR3: TGTGCCAGCAGCCCCAAAACGACAGGGGGAGGCTACACCTTC. It encodes CASSPKTTGGGYTF. V usage is TRBV7-2 and J usage is TRBJ1-2; 9 nucleotides line up with TRBD1. CDR1 SGHTA and CDR2 FQGNSA come from the germline V gene. V was pared by 5 bases and J by 8 bases, with 9 bases of the junction left unmatched. There are 14 residues in the CDR3. Combining the CDR3 with reference TRBV7-2 and TRBJ1-2 gives the whole variable domain GAGVSQSPSNKVTEKGKDVELRCDPISGHTALYWYRQSLGQGLEFLIYFQGNSAPDKSGLPSDRFSAERTGGSVSTLTIQRTQQEDSAVYLCASSPKTTGGGYTFGSGTRLTVV.

The J gene is TRBJ1-3, the V gene TRBV6-5, with 11 bases that match TRBD1. CDR3 length equals 16 residues. Trimming cost V 4 bases and J 3 bases; bases outside gene matches: 5. Germline CDR1 reads MNHEY; CDR2 reads SVGAGI. The CDR3 protein is CASSSRDRGSGNTIYF. CDR3 nucleotides: TGTGCCAGCAGTTCGAGGGACAGGGGGAGTGGAAACACCATATATTTT.

The CDR3 reads CASKGRAGSATNEKLFF. In DNA form, the CDR3 reads TGTGCCAGTAAGGGAAGAGCGGGGAGTGCAACTAATGAAAAACTGTTTTTT. V is TRBV19 and J is TRBJ1-4; no clear D gene. This CDR3 is built from 17 residues. Trimming cost V 7 bases and J 0 bases, with 18 bases left between them. Germline V gene lookup returns CDR1 LNHDA and CDR2 SQIVND (reference sequence).

This clone showed up just a few times. This chain joins TRBV5-6 and TRBJ1-1; 10 nucleotides line up with TRBD1. Germline V gene data show CDR1 as SGHDT and CDR2 as YYEEEE. The CDR3 is 13 residues long. J lost 5 bases, V lost 4 bases, and 2 bases had no gene match. The CDR3 sequence is CASSPGQGTEAFF. CDR3 nucleotide sequence: TGTGCCAGCAGCCCGGGACAGGGGACTGAAGCTTTCTTT.

This chain connects TRBV5-1 to TRBJ2-3; 10 positions agree with TRBD2. There are 14 residues in the CDR3. J lost 4 bases, V lost 9 bases, and 8 bases had no gene match. Germline assignment: CDR1 SGHRS and CDR2 YFSETQ. In DNA, the CDR3 is TGCGCCACCTCAACTAGCGGGGTTGCAGATACGCAGTATTTT. Translation gives CATSTSGVADTQYF.

This clone has only one observation. The chain has TRBV3-1 (or the pseudogene TRBV3-2) and TRBJ2-3; 15 positions match TRBD2. This CDR3 has 18 amino acids. The trim removed 5 bases at V and 3 bases at J, leaving 9 bases unmatched. Germline V gene lookup returns CDR1 LGHDT and CDR2 YNNKEL (reference sequence). In DNA form, the CDR3 reads TGTGCCAGCAGCGGGCCGGGACTAGCGGGGGGTAAGACAGATACGCAGTATTTT. Translation gives CASSGPGLAGGKTDTQYF.

This chain uses TRBV14 with TRBJ1-2; D unresolved. Between the trimmed V and J ends, which lost 2 bases and 8 bases, there was a span of 12 bases. Germline values: CDR1 SGHDN, CDR2 FVKESK. The CDR3 spans 13 residues. For the CDR3, the DNA is TGTGCCAGCAGCCAACAGACACACAACGGCTACACCTTC. It translates to CASSQQTHNGYTF. Variable domain in full (rest from reference TRBV14 and TRBJ1-2): EAGVTQFPSHSVIEKGQTVTLRCDPISGHDNLYWYRRVMGKEIKFLLHFVKESKQDESGMPNNRFLAERTGGTYSTLKVQPAELEDSGVYFCASSQQTHNGYTFGSGTRLTVV.

This chain uses TRBV6-6 with TRBJ1-2, with TRBD1 as a possible D gene (5 bases). This CDR3 has 13 residues. In germline, CDR1 is MNHNY, CDR2 SVGAGI (reference sequence). Between the trimmed V and J ends, which lost 2 bases and 6 bases, there was a span of 10 bases. Written as DNA, the CDR3 is TGTGCCAGCAGTTACGAAACAGGCAATGGCTACACCTTC. This gives the protein CASSYETGNGYTF.

CDR3 bases: TGCGCCAGCAGCTTGGGCGGACAGGCTATCTATGGCTACACCTTC. Translation gives CASSLGGQAIYGYTF. The genes are TRBV5-1 and TRBJ1-2; 7 bases align to TRBD1. Germline CDR1 reads SGHRS; CDR2 reads YFSETQ. Trimming removed 0 bases from V and 4 bases from J; junction bases left unmatched: 6. This CDR3 is built from 15 residues.